Listed below are T cell receptor beta chains from one sample, sequenced in a study of T cell responses to AZD1222 COVID-19 vaccine. TCRdb's table, derived via immunoSEQ multiplex PCR, lists solely in-frame clones and lacks some. The repertoire has about 90,000 clones, just over 85% of them found once; the top ten carry around a tenth. The sample was peripheral blood, taken on day 0 of MenACWY control vaccination. Receptors were obtained from an adult in good health. The CDR3 runs from the conserved cysteine through the conserved F or W. The D gene is left open where the match is weak. A row's size may be missing; if present it is once, few, many or a size class.

j_call: TRBJ1-2
d_call: NA
v_call: TRBV7-2
clone_size: NA
cdr3_aa: CASSLGSGAGTLGGYTF
cdr3_nt: TGTGCCAGCAGCTTAGGTTCCGGTGCCGGGACCTTAGGAGGCTACACCTTC

j_call: TRBJ1-1
d_call: TRBD1
v_call: TRBV5-8
clone_size: NA
cdr3_aa: CASRDRQGTEAFF
cdr3_nt: TGTGCCAGCAGAGACCGACAGGGCACTGAAGCTTTCTTT

j_call: TRBJ2-3
d_call: NA
v_call: TRBV3-1/TRBV3-2
clone_size: NA
cdr3_aa: CASSQELDFSTDTQYF
cdr3_nt: TGTGCCAGCAGCCAAGAGCTGGATTTTAGCACAGATACGCAGTATTTT

j_call: TRBJ1-4
d_call: TRBD1
v_call: TRBV19
clone_size: once
cdr3_aa: CASSMSGGVNEKLFF
cdr3_nt: TGTGCCAGTAGTATGTCAGGGGGCGTGAATGAAAAACTGTTTTTT

j_call: TRBJ1-5
d_call: TRBD1
v_call: TRBV5-5
clone_size: NA
cdr3_aa: CASSLGTGNQPQHF
cdr3_nt: TGTGCCAGCAGTTTGGGGACAGGCAATCAGCCCCAGCATTTT

j_call: TRBJ2-7
d_call: NA
v_call: TRBV7-8
clone_size: NA
cdr3_aa: CASSLAGKTGSEQYF
cdr3_nt: TGTGCCAGCAGCTTAGCCGGAAAGACAGGTTCCGAGCAGTACTTC

j_call: TRBJ1-1
d_call: TRBD1
v_call: TRBV19
clone_size: NA
cdr3_aa: CASSPWTGDTEAFF
cdr3_nt: TGTGCCAGTAGTCCGTGGACAGGGGACACTGAAGCTTTCTTT

j_call: TRBJ1-1
d_call: NA
v_call: TRBV7-3
clone_size: few
cdr3_aa: CASSALGAGRTEAFF
cdr3_nt: TGTGCCAGCAGCGCTCTCGGGGCAGGGAGGACTGAAGCTTTCTTT

j_call: TRBJ2-1
d_call: TRBD2
v_call: TRBV11-2
clone_size: NA
cdr3_aa: CASSLGLAGGPFF
cdr3_nt: TGTGCCAGCAGCTTAGGGCTAGCGGGGGGGCCGTTCTTC

j_call: TRBJ2-5
d_call: NA
v_call: TRBV24-1
clone_size: NA
cdr3_aa: CATSDQRAQYF
cdr3_nt: TGTGCCACCAGTGACCAGAGGGCCCAGTACTTC

j_call: TRBJ1-2
d_call: NA
v_call: TRBV28
clone_size: once
cdr3_aa: CASSLVGDGYTF
cdr3_nt: TGTGCCAGCAGTTTGGTCGGGGATGGCTACACCTTC

j_call: TRBJ2-5
d_call: TRBD2
v_call: TRBV9
clone_size: NA
cdr3_aa: CASSVAAGIQRGQQETQYF
cdr3_nt: TGTGCCAGCAGCGTAGCGGCAGGGATCCAGCGGGGGCAGCAAGAGACCCAGTACTTC

j_call: TRBJ1-5
d_call: TRBD1
v_call: TRBV5-1
clone_size: few
cdr3_aa: CASSLGQGAQPQHF
cdr3_nt: TGCGCCAGCAGCTTGGGACAGGGGGCTCAGCCCCAGCATTTT

j_call: TRBJ1-1
d_call: TRBD1
v_call: TRBV5-1
clone_size: NA
cdr3_aa: CASSRQTGGGRGTEAFF
cdr3_nt: TGCGCCAGCAGTCGTCAGACAGGGGGCGGGAGAGGAACTGAAGCTTTCTTT

j_call: TRBJ1-1
d_call: NA
v_call: TRBV19
clone_size: few
cdr3_aa: CASIQSWENTEAFF
cdr3_nt: TGTGCCAGTATCCAATCTTGGGAGAACACTGAAGCTTTCTTT

j_call: TRBJ2-6
d_call: NA
v_call: TRBV5-1
clone_size: NA
cdr3_aa: CASSLTGLSGANVLTF
cdr3_nt: TGCGCCAGCAGCTTGACCGGACTATCTGGGGCCAACGTCCTGACTTTC

j_call: TRBJ1-6
d_call: NA
v_call: TRBV6-1
clone_size: NA
cdr3_aa: CASSELGQRYNSPLHF
cdr3_nt: TGTGCCAGCAGTGAACTAGGACAGAGATATAATTCACCCCTCCACTTT

j_call: TRBJ1-5
d_call: NA
v_call: TRBV10-3
clone_size: NA
cdr3_aa: CAISEGRSNQPQHF
cdr3_nt: TGTGCCATCAGTGAAGGGCGTAGCAATCAGCCCCAGCATTTT

j_call: TRBJ1-2
d_call: NA
v_call: TRBV6-5
clone_size: NA
cdr3_aa: CASIPWGGSGYTF
cdr3_nt: TGTGCCAGCATTCCCTGGGGGGGGAGCGGCTACACCTTC

j_call: TRBJ1-5
d_call: TRBD1
v_call: TRBV7-2
clone_size: NA
cdr3_aa: CASSLLQGTGQPQHF
cdr3_nt: TGTGCCAGCAGCTTATTGCAGGGGACAGGACAGCCCCAGCATTTT

j_call: TRBJ1-4
d_call: NA
v_call: TRBV4-1
clone_size: NA
cdr3_aa: CASSQEIGVLGLWGKLFF
cdr3_nt: TGCGCCAGCAGCCAAGAAATAGGGGTTCTGGGGCTTTGGGGAAAACTGTTTTTT

j_call: TRBJ2-6
d_call: TRBD1
v_call: TRBV19
clone_size: NA
cdr3_aa: CASSILGTGRPGANVLTF
cdr3_nt: TGTGCCAGTAGTATACTGGGGACAGGTCGCCCTGGGGCCAACGTCCTGACTTTC

j_call: TRBJ2-1
d_call: NA
v_call: TRBV11-2
clone_size: NA
cdr3_aa: CASSLGGAIYNEQFF
cdr3_nt: TGTGCCAGCAGCTTGGGGGGGGCGATCTACAATGAGCAGTTCTTC

j_call: TRBJ1-4
d_call: TRBD1
v_call: TRBV5-4
clone_size: NA
cdr3_aa: CASSLPGGDEKLFF
cdr3_nt: TGTGCCAGCAGCTTGCCAGGGGGGGATGAAAAACTGTTTTTT

j_call: TRBJ2-2
d_call: NA
v_call: TRBV11-3
clone_size: NA
cdr3_aa: CASSLGPTDGELFF
cdr3_nt: TGTGCCAGCAGCTTGGGACCGACCGACGGGGAGCTGTTTTTT

j_call: TRBJ1-4
d_call: NA
v_call: TRBV19
clone_size: NA
cdr3_aa: CASSIRQERGYEKLFF
cdr3_nt: TGTGCCAGTAGTATACGCCAGGAGAGGGGCTATGAAAAACTGTTTTTT